The 8 T cell receptor beta chains given below trace back to one sample, sequenced in a study of OX40 agonist ivuxolimab in advanced cancers. Clones were sequenced by immunoSEQ multiplex PCR, and TCRdb holds only the in-frame ones, with some missing. The sample records some 64,000 clones, around 90% being singletons. Sequenced here: CD4+ or CD8+ T cells sorted from blood, sampled in a trial of the OX40 agonist ivuxolimab. Receptors originate from an adult with an advanced solid tumor such as melanoma, head and neck, liver or kidney cancer.

Worth noting for this clone: A junction end diverges from the germline sequence, so it may reflect a read error. The chain recombines TRBV5-6 with TRBJ2-3; D possibly corresponds to TRBD2 (6 bases). CDR1 SGHDT and CDR2 YYEEEE come from the germline V gene. The CDR3 length is 12 residues. CDR3 sequence reads: CASSWGTSPGDF. The CDR3 DNA follows: TGTGCCAGCAGCTGGGGGACCAGCCCGGGGGATTTT.

The J gene is TRBJ1-1, the V gene TRBV6-1, with 8 bases that match TRBD1. The CDR3 has 13 amino acids. V lost 1 base, J lost 10 bases, and 5 bases stayed unmatched. CDR1 is MNHNS, CDR2 SASEGT, per germline. CDR3 nucleotides: TGTGCCAGCAGTGAAGAGGAAGGGACAGGAGCTTTCTTT. It specifies CASSEEEGTGAFF.

The rearrangement links TRBV5-8 to TRBJ2-5, with D perhaps TRBD2 (5 bases). CDR3 length: 15 amino acids. V lost 0 bases, J lost 2 bases, and 11 bases lay in between. Looked up from germline, CDR1 is SGHTS and CDR2 is YDEGEE. CDR3 sequence (DNA): TGTGCCAGCAGCTTGGATGGACTCTCTCAAGAGACCCAGTACTTC. Translating gives CASSLDGLSQETQYF. Variable domain in full (rest from reference TRBV5-8 and TRBJ2-5): EAGVTQSPTHLIKTRGQQATLRCSPISGHTSVYWYQQALGLGLQFLLWYDEGEERNRGNFPPRFSGRQFPNYSSELNVNALELEDSALYLCASSLDGLSQETQYFGPGTRLLVL.

The chain couples TRBV7-8 to TRBJ1-5; no firm D call. V lost 5 bases to trimming and J lost 1 base, with 9 bases between them. The CDR3 consists of 14 residues. Germline V gene data show CDR1 as SGHVS and CDR2 as FQNEAQ. The CDR3 loop reads CASSQQWSNQPQHF. In DNA form, the CDR3 reads TGTGCCAGCAGCCAACAATGGAGCAATCAGCCCCAGCATTTT.

J is TRBJ2-2 and V is TRBV5-1; 7 bases agree with TRBD1. V trimming: 5 bases; J trimming: 0 bases; junction bases outside the gene matches: 4. Germline assignment: CDR1 SGHRS and CDR2 YFSETQ. This CDR3 is built from 15 residues. The CDR3 region has the DNA TGCGCCAGCAGACAGGGGCCATCGAACACCGGGGAGCTGTTTTTT. Translated: CASRQGPSNTGELFF.

The V and J genes are TRBV11-2 and TRBJ1-1; a possible D gene is TRBD1 (6 bases). Germline assignment: CDR1 SGHAT and CDR2 FQNNGV. The CDR3 is made up of 14 amino acids. Trimming left V 0 bases short and J 3 bases short, with 8 bases between. DNA of the CDR3: TGTGCCAGCAGCTTAGAAGGGGGGCACACTGAAGCTTTCTTT. Encoded protein: CASSLEGGHTEAFF.

V is TRBV19 and J is TRBJ1-5; 8 bases are a match to TRBD1. Unmatched junction bases numbered 7, after V lost 3 bases and J lost 3 bases. CDR3 size: 16 residues. Germline values: CDR1 LNHDA, CDR2 SQIVND (reference sequence). In nucleotides, the CDR3 is TGTGCCAGTAGTATTCAGGCAGGGGGCGCCAATCAGCCCCAGCATTTT. It is translated as CASSIQAGGANQPQHF.

V is TRBV29-1 and J is TRBJ1-1, with 7 bases aligning to TRBD1. The CDR3 is 15 residues long. Germline CDR1 SQVTM, CDR2 ANQGSEA. Trimming cost V 6 bases and J 0 bases; bases outside gene matches: 10. CDR3 DNA: TGCAGCGTATCTACAGGGGTGGCGATGAACACTGAAGCTTTCTTT. Its protein is CSVSTGVAMNTEAFF.